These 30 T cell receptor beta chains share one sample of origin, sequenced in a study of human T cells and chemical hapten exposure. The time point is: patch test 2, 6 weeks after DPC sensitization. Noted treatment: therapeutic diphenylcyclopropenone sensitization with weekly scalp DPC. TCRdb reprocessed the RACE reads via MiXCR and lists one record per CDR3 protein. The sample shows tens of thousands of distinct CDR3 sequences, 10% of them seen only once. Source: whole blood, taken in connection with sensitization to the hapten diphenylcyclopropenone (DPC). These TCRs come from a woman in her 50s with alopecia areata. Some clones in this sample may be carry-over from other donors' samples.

CDR3 bases: TGTGCCAGCAGCGACCTTTCCCACCCACAAGCTTTCTTT. Protein product: CASSDLSHPQAFF. The J gene is TRBJ1-1, the V gene TRBV11-2; D gene ambiguous. Germline-derived CDR1 and CDR2 are SGHAT and FQNNGV. The CDR3 covers 13 residues. Trimming removed 5 bases from V and 9 bases from J, with 16 bases in between. Supplemented by reference TRBV11-2 and TRBJ1-1, the full variable domain reads EAGVAQSPRYKIIEKRQSVAFWCNPISGHATLYWYQQILGQGPKLLIQFQNNGVVDDSQLPKDRFSAERLKGVDSTLKIQPAKLEDSAVYLCASSDLSHPQAFFGQGTRLTVV.

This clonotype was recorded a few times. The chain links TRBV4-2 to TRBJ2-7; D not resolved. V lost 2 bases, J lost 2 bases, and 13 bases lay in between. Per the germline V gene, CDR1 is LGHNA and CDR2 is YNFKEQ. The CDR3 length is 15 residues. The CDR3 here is CASSQLKGLTYEQYV. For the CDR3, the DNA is TGTGCCAGCAGCCAACTTAAGGGTTTGACCTACGAGCAGTACGTC.

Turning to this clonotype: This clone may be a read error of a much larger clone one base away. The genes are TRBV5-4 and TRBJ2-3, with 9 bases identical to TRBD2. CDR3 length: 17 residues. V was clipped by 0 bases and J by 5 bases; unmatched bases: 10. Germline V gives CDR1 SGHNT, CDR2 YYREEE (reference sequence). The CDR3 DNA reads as TGTGCCAGCAGCTTGGTTGGCGGGAGGGCCATGGAAGATACGCAGTATTTT. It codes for CASSLVGGRAMEDTQYF.

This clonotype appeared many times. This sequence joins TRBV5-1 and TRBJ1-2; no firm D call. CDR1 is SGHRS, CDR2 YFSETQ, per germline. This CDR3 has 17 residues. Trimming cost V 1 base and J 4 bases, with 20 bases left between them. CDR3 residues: CASSLTGFPAPGYGYTF. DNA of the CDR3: TGCGCCAGCAGCTTGACGGGGTTTCCCGCCCCCGGCTATGGCTACACCTTC. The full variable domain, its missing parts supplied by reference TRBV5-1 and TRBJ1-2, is KAGVTQTPRYLIKTRGQQVTLSCSPISGHRSVSWYQQTPGQGLQFLFEYFSETQRNKGNFPGRFSGRQFSNSRSEMNVSTLELGDSALYLCASSLTGFPAPGYGYTFGSGTRLTVV.

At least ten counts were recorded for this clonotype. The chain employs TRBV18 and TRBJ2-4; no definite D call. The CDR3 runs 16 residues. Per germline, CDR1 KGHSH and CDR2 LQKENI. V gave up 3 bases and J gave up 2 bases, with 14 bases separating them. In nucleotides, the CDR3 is TGTGCCAGCTCACCCCTGGTTCCCGAGACCAAAAACATTCAGTACTTC. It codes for CASSPLVPETKNIQYF.

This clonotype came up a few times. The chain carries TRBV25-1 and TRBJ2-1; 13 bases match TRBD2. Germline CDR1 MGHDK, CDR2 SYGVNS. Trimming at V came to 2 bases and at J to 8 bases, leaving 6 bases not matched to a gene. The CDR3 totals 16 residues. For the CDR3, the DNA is TGTGCCAGCAGTGAACCCACTAGCGGGAGGGCATATGAGCAGTTCTTC. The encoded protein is CASSEPTSGRAYEQFF.

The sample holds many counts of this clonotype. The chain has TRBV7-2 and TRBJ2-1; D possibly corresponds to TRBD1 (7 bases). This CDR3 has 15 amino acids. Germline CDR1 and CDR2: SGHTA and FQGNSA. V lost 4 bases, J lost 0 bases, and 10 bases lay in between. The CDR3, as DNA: TGTGCCAGCAGCTCTCAGGGGGGCTCCTACAATGAGCAGTTCTTC. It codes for CASSSQGGSYNEQFF.

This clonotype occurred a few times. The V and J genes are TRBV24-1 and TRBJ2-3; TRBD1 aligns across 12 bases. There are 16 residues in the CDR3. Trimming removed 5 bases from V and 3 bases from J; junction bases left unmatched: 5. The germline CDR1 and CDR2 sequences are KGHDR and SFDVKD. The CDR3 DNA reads TGTGCCACCAGTGTCGGGACAGGGGGCCTGACAGATACGCAGTATTTT. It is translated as CATSVGTGGLTDTQYF.

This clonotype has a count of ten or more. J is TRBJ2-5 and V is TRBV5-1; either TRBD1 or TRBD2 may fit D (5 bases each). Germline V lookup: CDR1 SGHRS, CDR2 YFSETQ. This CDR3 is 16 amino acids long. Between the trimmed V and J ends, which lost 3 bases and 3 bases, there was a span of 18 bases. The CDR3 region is CASSSLGSTGEETQYF. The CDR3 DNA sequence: TGCGCCAGCAGCTCACTAGGTAGCACAGGAGAAGAGACCCAGTACTTC.

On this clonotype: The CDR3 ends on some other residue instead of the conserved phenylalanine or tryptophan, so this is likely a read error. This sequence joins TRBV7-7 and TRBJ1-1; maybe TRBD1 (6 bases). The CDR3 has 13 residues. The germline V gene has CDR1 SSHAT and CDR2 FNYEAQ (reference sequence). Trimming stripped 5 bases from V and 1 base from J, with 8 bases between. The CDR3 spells CASSRTANTEAFL. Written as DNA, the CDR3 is TGTGCCAGCAGCAGGACAGCGAACACTGAAGCTTTCCTT.

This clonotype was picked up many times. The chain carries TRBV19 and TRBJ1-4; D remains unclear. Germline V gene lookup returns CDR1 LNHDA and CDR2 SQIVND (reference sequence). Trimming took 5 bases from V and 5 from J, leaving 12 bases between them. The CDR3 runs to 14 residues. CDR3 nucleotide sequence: TGTGCCAGTAGTCTCCGAGCATTGAATGAAAAACTGTTTTTT. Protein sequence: CASSLRALNEKLFF. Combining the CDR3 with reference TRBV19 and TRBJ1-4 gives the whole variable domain DGGITQSPKYLFRKEGQNVTLSCEQNLNHDAMYWYRQDPGQGLRLIYYSQIVNDFQKGDIAEGYSVSREKKESFPLTVTSAQKNPTAFYLCASSLRALNEKLFFGSGTQLSVL.

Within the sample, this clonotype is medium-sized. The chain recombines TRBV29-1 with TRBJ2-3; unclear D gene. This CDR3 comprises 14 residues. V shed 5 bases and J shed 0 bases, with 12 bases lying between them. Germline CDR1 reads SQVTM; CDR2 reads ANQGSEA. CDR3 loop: CSVTAATSTDTQYF. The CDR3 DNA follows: TGCAGCGTTACAGCCGCTACTAGCACAGATACGCAGTATTTT.

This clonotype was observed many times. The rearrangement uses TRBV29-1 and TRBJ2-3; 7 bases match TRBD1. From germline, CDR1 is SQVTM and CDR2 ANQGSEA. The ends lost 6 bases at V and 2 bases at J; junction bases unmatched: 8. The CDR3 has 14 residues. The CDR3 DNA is TGCAGCGTGTTCGACAGGGCCTTCACAGATACGCAGTATTTT. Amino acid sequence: CSVFDRAFTDTQYF.

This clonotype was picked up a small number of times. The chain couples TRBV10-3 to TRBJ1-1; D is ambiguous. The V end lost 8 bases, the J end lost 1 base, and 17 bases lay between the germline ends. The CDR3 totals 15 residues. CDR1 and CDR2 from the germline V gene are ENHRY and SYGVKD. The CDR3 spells CAIGRRIGGNTEAFF. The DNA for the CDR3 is TGTGCCATCGGGAGAAGAATTGGTGGGAACACTGAAGCTTTCTTT.

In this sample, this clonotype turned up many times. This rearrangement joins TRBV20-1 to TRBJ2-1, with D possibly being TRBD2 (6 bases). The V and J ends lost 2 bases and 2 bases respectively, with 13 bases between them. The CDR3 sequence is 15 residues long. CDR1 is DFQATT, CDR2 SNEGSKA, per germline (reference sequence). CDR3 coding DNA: TGCAGTGCTAGAATGGGTAGCGGTGCCTACAATGAGCAGTTCTTC. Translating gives CSARMGSGAYNEQFF.

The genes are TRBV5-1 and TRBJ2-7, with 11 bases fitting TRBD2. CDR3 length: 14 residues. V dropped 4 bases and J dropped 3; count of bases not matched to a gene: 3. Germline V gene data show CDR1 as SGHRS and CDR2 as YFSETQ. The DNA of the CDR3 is TGCGCCAGCAGCACTAGCGGGAGAAACTACGAGCAGTACTTC. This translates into CASSTSGRNYEQYF.

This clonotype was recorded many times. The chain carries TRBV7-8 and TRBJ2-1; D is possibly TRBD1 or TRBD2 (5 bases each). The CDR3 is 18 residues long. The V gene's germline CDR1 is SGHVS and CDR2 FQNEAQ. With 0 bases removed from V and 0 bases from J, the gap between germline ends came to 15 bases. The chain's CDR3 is CASSLAPPGRSSYNEQFF. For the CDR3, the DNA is TGTGCCAGCAGCTTAGCGCCACCGGGACGTAGCTCCTACAATGAGCAGTTCTTC.

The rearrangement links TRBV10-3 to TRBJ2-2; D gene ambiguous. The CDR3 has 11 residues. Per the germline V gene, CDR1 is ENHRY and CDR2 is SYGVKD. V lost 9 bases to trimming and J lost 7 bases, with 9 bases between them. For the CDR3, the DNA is TGTGCCATGCTAGATGACGGGGAGCTGTTTTTT. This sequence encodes CAMLDDGELFF.

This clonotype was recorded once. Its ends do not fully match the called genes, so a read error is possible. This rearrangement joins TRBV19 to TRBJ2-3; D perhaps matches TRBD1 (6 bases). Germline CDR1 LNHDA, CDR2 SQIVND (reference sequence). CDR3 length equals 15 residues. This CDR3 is CASSIGQVFTDKQYF. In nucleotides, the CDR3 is TGTGCCAGTAGTATAGGACAGGTATTCACAGATAAGCAGTATTTT.

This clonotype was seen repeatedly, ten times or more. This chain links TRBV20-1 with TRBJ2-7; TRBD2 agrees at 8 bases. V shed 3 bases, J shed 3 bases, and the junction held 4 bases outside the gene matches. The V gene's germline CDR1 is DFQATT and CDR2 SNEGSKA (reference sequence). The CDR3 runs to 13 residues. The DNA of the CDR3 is TGCAGTGCTAGGGGGCGGGAGGACTACGAGCAGTACTTC. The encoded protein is CSARGREDYEQYF.

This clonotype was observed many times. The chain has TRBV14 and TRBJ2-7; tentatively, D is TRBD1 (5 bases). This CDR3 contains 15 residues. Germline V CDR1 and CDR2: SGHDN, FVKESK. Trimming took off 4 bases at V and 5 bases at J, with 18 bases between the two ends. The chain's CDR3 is CASSREDIKRNEQYF. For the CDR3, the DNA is TGTGCCAGCAGCCGAGAGGACATAAAGAGGAACGAGCAGTACTTC.

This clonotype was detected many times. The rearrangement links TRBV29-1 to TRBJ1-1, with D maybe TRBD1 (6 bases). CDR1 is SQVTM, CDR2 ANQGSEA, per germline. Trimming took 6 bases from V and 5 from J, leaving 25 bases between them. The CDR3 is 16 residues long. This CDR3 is CSVINTGGAQGTEAFF. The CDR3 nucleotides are TGCAGCGTAATAAATACCGGTGGCGCGCAGGGGACTGAAGCTTTCTTT. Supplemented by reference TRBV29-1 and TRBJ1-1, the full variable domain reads SAVISQKPSRDICQRGTSLTIQCQVDSQVTMMFWYRQQPGQSLTLIATANQGSEATYESGFVIDKFPISRPNLTFSTLTVSNMSPEDSSIYLCSVINTGGAQGTEAFFGQGTRLTVV.

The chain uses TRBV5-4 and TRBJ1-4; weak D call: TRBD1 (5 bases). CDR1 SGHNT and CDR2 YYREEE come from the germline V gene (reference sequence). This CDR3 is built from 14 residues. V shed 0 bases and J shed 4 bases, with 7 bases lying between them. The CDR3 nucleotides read TGTGCCAGCAGCTTGGGCAGGGTTAATGAAAAACTGTTTTTT. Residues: CASSLGRVNEKLFF.

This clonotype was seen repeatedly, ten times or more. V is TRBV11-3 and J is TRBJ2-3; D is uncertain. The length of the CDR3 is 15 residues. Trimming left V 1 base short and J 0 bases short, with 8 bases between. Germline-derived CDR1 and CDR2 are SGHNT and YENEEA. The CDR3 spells CASSLGDLSTDTQYF. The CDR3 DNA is TGTGCCAGCAGCTTAGGAGACTTAAGCACAGATACGCAGTATTTT.

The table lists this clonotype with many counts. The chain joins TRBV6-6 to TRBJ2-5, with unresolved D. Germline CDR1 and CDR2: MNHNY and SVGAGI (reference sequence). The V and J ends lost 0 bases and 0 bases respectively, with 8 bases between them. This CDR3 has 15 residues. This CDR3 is CASSYSAIDQETQYF. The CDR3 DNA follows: TGTGCCAGCAGTTACTCGGCGATAGACCAAGAGACCCAGTACTTC.

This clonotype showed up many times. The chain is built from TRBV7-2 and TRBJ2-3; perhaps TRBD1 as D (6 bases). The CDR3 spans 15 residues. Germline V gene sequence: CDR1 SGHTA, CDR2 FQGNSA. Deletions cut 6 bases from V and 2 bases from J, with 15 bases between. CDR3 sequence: CASRQGPGDTDTQYF. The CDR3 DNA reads TGTGCCAGCAGACAGGGCCCAGGAGACACAGATACGCAGTATTTT.

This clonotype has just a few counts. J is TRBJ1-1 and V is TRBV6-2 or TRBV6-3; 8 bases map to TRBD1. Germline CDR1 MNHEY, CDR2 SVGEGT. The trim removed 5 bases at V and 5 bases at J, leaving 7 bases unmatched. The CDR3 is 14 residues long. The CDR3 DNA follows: TGTGCCAGCAGTAGCCAGGGGGCTGCGACTGAAGCTTTCTTT. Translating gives CASSSQGAATEAFF.

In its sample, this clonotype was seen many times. The CDR3 sequence: CASRAQGYYEQYF. The CDR3 DNA sequence: TGTGCCAGCAGGGCTCAGGGCTACTACGAGCAGTACTTC. The rearrangement joins TRBV11-2 to TRBJ2-7; D may be TRBD1 (5 bases). V gave up 6 bases and J gave up 3 bases, with 12 bases separating them. Germline values: CDR1 SGHAT, CDR2 FQNNGV. The CDR3 has 13 amino acids.

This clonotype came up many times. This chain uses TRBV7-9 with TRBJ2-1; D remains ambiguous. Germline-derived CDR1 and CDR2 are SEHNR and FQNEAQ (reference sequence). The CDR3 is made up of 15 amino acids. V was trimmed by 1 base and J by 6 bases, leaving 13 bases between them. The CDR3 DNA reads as TGTGCCAGCAGCTTAGGCCTCACCTTTGGCAATGAGCAGTTCTTC. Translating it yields CASSLGLTFGNEQFF. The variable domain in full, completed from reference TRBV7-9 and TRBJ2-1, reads DTGVSQNPRHKITKRGQNVTFRCDPISEHNRLYWYRQTLGQGPEFLTYFQNEAQLEKSRLLSDRFSAERPKGSFSTLEIQRTEQGDSAMYLCASSLGLTFGNEQFFGPGTRLTVL.

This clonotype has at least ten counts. The CDR3 region is CASSAGVANEKLFF. For the CDR3, the DNA is TGTGCCAGCAGCGCAGGGGTGGCTAATGAAAAACTGTTTTTT. The chain combines TRBV2 with TRBJ1-4, with a tentative D call TRBD1 (6 bases). This CDR3 contains 14 residues. Germline CDR1 SNHLY, CDR2 FYNNEI. V was cut by 6 bases and J by 3 bases, with 11 bases left in between.